Shown below are 29 T cell receptor beta chains from a single sample sequenced in a study of T cell responses to AZD1222 COVID-19 vaccine (dated by TCRdb to about 2021). Read against the paper, the sample's time point label means: baseline before first vaccination. The library was obtained by the immunoSEQ multiplex PCR assay. TCRdb mirrors the immuneACCESS table, restricted to in-frame sequences. Some clones are absent from its copies; in checked studies, under half trace to an unresolved V gene, and the reason for the others is unknown. Recorded for this sample are 150,000 to 200,000 clones; around 93% of them occurred a single time. Roughly 8.4% of the sample is held by the ten biggest clonotypes. The sample here was peripheral blood, taken on day 0 of AZD1222 vaccination. The receptors shown here come from an adult in good health.

This chain joins TRBV18 and TRBJ1-5, with D hard to call. The V gene lost 2 bases and the J gene lost 4 bases, with 9 bases spanning the gap. The CDR3 extends over 14 amino acids. Germline V gives CDR1 KGHSH, CDR2 LQKENI. CDR3 protein: CASSPGRGNQPQHF. CDR3 bases: TGTGCCAGCTCACCAGGGCGAGGGAATCAGCCCCAGCATTTT.

The table lists this clone with a count of one. The rearrangement links TRBV18 to TRBJ2-4, with 12 bases identical to TRBD2. The CDR3 length is 18 residues. From germline, CDR1 is KGHSH and CDR2 LQKENI. V trimming: 4 bases; J trimming: 2 bases; junction bases outside the gene matches: 9. The CDR3 protein is CASSLVTSGRGTKNIQYF. The CDR3 DNA is TGTGCCAGCTCACTGGTGACTAGCGGGAGAGGTACCAAAAACATTCAGTACTTC. Full variable domain (missing parts from reference TRBV18 and TRBJ2-4): NAGVMQNPRHLVRRRGQEARLRCSPMKGHSHVYWYRQLPEEGLKFMVYLQKENIIDESGMPKERFSAEFPKEGPSILRIQQVVRGDSAAYFCASSLVTSGRGTKNIQYFGAGTRLSVL.

J is TRBJ2-1 and V is TRBV2; D not resolved. The germline gives CDR1 SNHLY, CDR2 FYNNEI. Trimming left V 1 base short and J 0 bases short, with 10 bases between. The CDR3 sequence is 16 residues long. CDR3 protein: CASSEGAARSYNEQFF. The CDR3 DNA is TGTGCCAGCAGTGAAGGGGCGGCCCGCTCCTACAATGAGCAGTTCTTC.

Here the CDR3 reads CASSELGGTEAFF. CDR3 bases: TGTGCCAGCAGTGAGTTGGGCGGCACCGAAGCTTTCTTT. The chain links TRBV6-1 to TRBJ1-1; D not certain. The V end was cut by 3 bases, the J end by 8 bases, with 13 bases between. CDR1 and CDR2 (germline): MNHNS, SASEGT. The CDR3 length is 13 residues.

The V and J genes are TRBV5-5 and TRBJ2-7; D gene unclear. V was shortened by 4 bases and J by 2 bases, with 7 bases between the two germline ends. The V gene's germline CDR1 is SGHKS and CDR2 YYEKEE (reference sequence). The CDR3 sequence is 12 residues long. CDR3 in DNA: TGTGCCAGCAGCGTGGATCCCTACGAGCAGTACTTC. The encoded protein is CASSVDPYEQYF.

The chain employs TRBV28 and TRBJ1-1; D gene ambiguous. The CDR3 is made up of 15 amino acids. Deletions cut 6 bases from V and 0 bases from J, with 14 bases between. Germline lookup yields CDR1 MDHEN and CDR2 SYDVKM. CDR3 residues: CASSEEREMNTEAFF. The CDR3 DNA reads TGTGCCAGCAGCGAGGAACGGGAAATGAACACTGAAGCTTTCTTT.

This sequence joins TRBV18 and TRBJ1-2; a possible D gene is TRBD1 (6 bases). Germline lookup yields CDR1 KGHSH and CDR2 LQKENI. CDR3 length equals 15 residues. Trimming stripped 4 bases from V and 3 bases from J, with 15 bases between. The CDR3 is CASSQQQGADYGYTF. The CDR3 DNA reads TGTGCCAGCTCACAGCAACAGGGAGCGGACTATGGCTACACCTTC. Based on the CDR3 plus reference TRBV18 and TRBJ1-2, the full variable domain is NAGVMQNPRHLVRRRGQEARLRCSPMKGHSHVYWYRQLPEEGLKFMVYLQKENIIDESGMPKERFSAEFPKEGPSILRIQQVVRGDSAAYFCASSQQQGADYGYTFGSGTRLTVV.

The V gene is TRBV6-5, the J gene TRBJ1-1; perhaps TRBD1 as D (5 bases). Germline assignment: CDR1 MNHEY and CDR2 SVGAGI. Trimming took off 4 bases at V and 4 bases at J, with 19 bases between the two ends. There are 16 residues in the CDR3. The chain's CDR3 is CASSSTRGRVGTEAFF. In nucleotides, the CDR3 is TGTGCCAGCAGTTCCACTCGCGGCAGGGTAGGCACTGAAGCTTTCTTT.

The chain uses TRBV9 and TRBJ1-2, with D possibly TRBD1 on 6 matching bases. The CDR3 extends over 14 amino acids. The germline V and J ends were trimmed by 3 bases and 8 bases, with 17 bases remaining between them. CDR1 and CDR2 (germline): SGDLS, YYNGEE. CDR3 sequence: CASSGGGQGFGYTF. The CDR3 DNA reads as TGTGCCAGCAGCGGCGGGGGGCAGGGGTTCGGCTACACCTTC.

In nucleotides, the CDR3 is TGTGCCAGCAGTTACTATCCCAATCAGCCCCAGCATTTT. Its translation is CASSYYPNQPQHF. The chain has TRBV6-6 and TRBJ1-5, with D uncertain. This CDR3 has 13 amino acids. Germline V gene data show CDR1 as MNHNY and CDR2 as SVGAGI (reference sequence). The V and J ends lost 1 base and 3 bases respectively, with 4 bases between them.

The chain couples TRBV7-2 to TRBJ1-3, with D perhaps matching TRBD1 (6 bases). From germline, CDR1 is SGHTA and CDR2 FQGNSA. The germline V and J ends were trimmed by 5 bases and 4 bases, with 18 bases remaining between them. The CDR3 loop spans 16 amino acids. CDR3: CASSPLQGIHGNTIYF. As DNA, the CDR3 is TGTGCCAGCAGCCCACTGCAGGGGATCCACGGAAACACCATATATTTT.

The chain employs TRBV7-2 and TRBJ2-3; 14 nucleotides align to TRBD2. The germline gives CDR1 SGHTA, CDR2 FQGNSA. This CDR3 is 16 amino acids long. V shed 1 base and J 9 bases; nucleotides not matched to a gene: 6. The CDR3 DNA sequence: TGTGCCAGCAGCTTAGAGGGACTAGCGGGAGTGGGAACGCAGTATTTT. Translating gives CASSLEGLAGVGTQYF.

The rearrangement uses TRBV25-1 and TRBJ1-5; weak D call: TRBD1 (5 bases). Trimming took off 4 bases at V and 2 bases at J, with 9 bases between the two ends. Germline CDR1 is MGHDK and CDR2 is SYGVNS. The CDR3 is 14 residues long. In DNA, the CDR3 is TGTGCCAGCAGTGGCTCGGGGGGCAATCAGCCCCAGCATTTT. It translates to CASSGSGGNQPQHF.

The rearrangement uses TRBV15 and TRBJ1-5, with D tentatively TRBD1 (5 bases). Trimming shortened V by 0 bases and J by 3 bases, and 15 bases separated the two germline ends. CDR3 length equals 17 residues. Germline CDR1 is LNHNV and CDR2 is YYDKDF (reference sequence). The CDR3 loop reads CATSRDARDYFNQPQHF. Here the CDR3 DNA reads TGTGCCACCAGCAGAGATGCCCGGGACTATTTCAATCAGCCCCAGCATTTT.

The rearrangement links TRBV5-1 to TRBJ2-7, with D possibly TRBD2 on 7 matching bases. Per the germline V gene, CDR1 is SGHRS and CDR2 is YFSETQ. The CDR3 runs 13 residues. Trimming took off 6 bases at V and 6 bases at J, with 16 bases between the two ends. Written as DNA, the CDR3 is TGCGCCAGCATCCCCGAGGGGGGGGTCGAGCAGTACTTC. Its protein is CASIPEGGVEQYF.

A few counts support this clone. The chain couples TRBV6-4 to TRBJ1-6; D might be TRBD1 (5 bases). The CDR3 loop spans 15 amino acids. The germline V gene has CDR1 MRHNA and CDR2 SNTAGT. Trimming took off 6 bases at V and 9 bases at J, with 18 bases between the two ends. The CDR3 coding sequence is TGTGCCAGCAGAAGGGACGGCGGAAGGAGTTCACCCCTCCACTTT. This gives the protein CASRRDGGRSSPLHF.

The CDR3 DNA reads as TGTGCCAGCAGTTTTACGCCTCCCAATCAGCCCCAGCATTTT. It yields the protein CASSFTPPNQPQHF. The chain carries TRBV28 and TRBJ1-5; the D is unclear. Trimming shortened V by 3 bases and J by 3 bases, and 9 bases separated the two germline ends. This CDR3 is 14 amino acids long. From germline, CDR1 is MDHEN and CDR2 SYDVKM.

This clone has a single count. This chain links TRBV28 with TRBJ1-4, with a tentative D call TRBD1 (5 bases). CDR1 MDHEN and CDR2 SYDVKM come from the germline V gene. Trimming removed 3 bases from V and 0 bases from J, with 8 bases in between. CDR3 size: 15 residues. The CDR3 nucleotides are TGTGCCAGCAGTTTTGGACATACAACTAATGAAAAACTGTTTTTT. Residues: CASSFGHTTNEKLFF.

V and J are TRBV9 and TRBJ2-1; 7 bases line up with TRBD1. Germline V gives CDR1 SGDLS, CDR2 YYNGEE. The V and J ends lost 0 bases and 6 bases, in that order; junction bases with no gene match: 6. CDR3 length equals 15 residues. For the CDR3, the DNA is TGTGCCAGCAGCGTAGGGGCAGGGGGTAGCAATGAGCAGTTCTTC. Its protein product is CASSVGAGGSNEQFF.

The V gene is TRBV27, the J gene TRBJ1-5, with 9 bases that match TRBD1. The J segment lost 2 bases and the V segment lost 3 bases, leaving 11 bases of the junction unmatched. This CDR3 spans 18 amino acids. Looked up from germline, CDR1 is MNHEY and CDR2 is SMNVEV (reference sequence). CDR3 nucleotide sequence: TGTGCCAGCAGTTTCTCCGGGACAGGGTCTTTCGGCAATCAGCCCCAGCATTTT. This sequence encodes CASSFSGTGSFGNQPQHF.

The genes are TRBV16 and TRBJ2-7, with D perhaps TRBD2 (6 bases). Per germline, CDR1 KGHSY and CDR2 FQNENV. V was cut by 4 bases and J by 3 bases, with 16 bases left in between. The CDR3 totals 15 residues. CDR3 nucleotides: TGTGCCAGCAGCCCAAACGCTCAGGGAGGCTACGAGCAGTACTTC. Its protein is CASSPNAQGGYEQYF.

This chain uses TRBV9 with TRBJ2-1; maybe TRBD1 (5 bases). The CDR3 covers 14 residues. The V gene's germline CDR1 is SGDLS and CDR2 YYNGEE. The ends were cut back, 4 bases at V and 6 bases at J, with 14 bases in the middle. CDR3 sequence: CASSKDGASNEQFF. The CDR3 DNA reads TGTGCCAGCAGCAAAGATGGGGCTAGCAATGAGCAGTTCTTC.

The V and J genes are TRBV7-9 and TRBJ2-7, with D possibly being TRBD1 (6 bases). This CDR3 is built from 15 residues. V gave up 6 bases and J gave up 0 bases, with 15 bases separating them. Germline loops: CDR1 SEHNR, CDR2 FQNEAQ (reference sequence). CDR3 nucleotides: TGTGCCAGCAGTCTACCGGGACAATTCTCCTACGAGCAGTACTTC. Translating gives CASSLPGQFSYEQYF.

The V gene is TRBV10-3, the J gene TRBJ2-1, with 8 nucleotides matching TRBD1. The CDR3 sequence is 16 residues long. Germline lookup yields CDR1 ENHRY and CDR2 SYGVKD. Trimming took 3 bases from V and 7 from J; bases not matched to a gene: 11. CDR3 sequence reads: CAISDTVRTGPNEQFF. DNA for the CDR3: TGTGCCATCAGTGATACCGTCCGGACAGGGCCTAATGAGCAGTTCTTC.

The rearrangement links TRBV6-5 to TRBJ1-5; perhaps TRBD1 as D (6 bases). Trimming shortened V by 0 bases and J by 2 bases, and 8 bases separated the two germline ends. The germline gives CDR1 MNHEY, CDR2 SVGAGI. This CDR3 contains 15 residues. CDR3 residues: CASSYSQGGNQPQHF. For the CDR3, the DNA is TGTGCCAGCAGTTACTCACAGGGCGGCAATCAGCCCCAGCATTTT.

This clone occurred once. The J gene is TRBJ2-6, the V gene TRBV28, with D perhaps assigned TRBD1 or TRBD2 (5 bases each). The CDR3 length is 15 residues. Germline CDR1 reads MDHEN; CDR2 reads SYDVKM. V was trimmed by 7 bases and J by 5 bases, leaving 15 bases between them. Here the CDR3 DNA reads TGTGCCAGCACCTTCCAGGGAGCCCGGGCCAACGTCCTGACTTTC. Residues: CASTFQGARANVLTF.

V is TRBV6-1 and J is TRBJ2-7, with TRBD2 matching over 10 bases. This CDR3 spans 14 amino acids. J lost 6 bases, V lost 2 bases, and 4 bases had no gene match. CDR1 and CDR2 (germline): MNHNS, SASEGT. CDR3 nucleotide sequence: TGTGCCAGCAGTGAAAGCCTAGCGGGAGCCGAGCAGTACTTC. It encodes CASSESLAGAEQYF.

The chain recombines TRBV6-5 with TRBJ2-7, with 14 bases that match TRBD2. The germline V gene encodes CDR1 MNHEY and CDR2 SVGAGI. The V and J ends lost 6 bases and 5 bases, in that order; junction bases with no gene match: 6. The CDR3 length is 15 residues. As DNA, the CDR3 is TGTGCCAGCAGGTCGACTAGCGGGAGGGCCGACGAGCAGTACTTC. Translating gives CASRSTSGRADEQYF.

This CDR3 is CASSRTRVISNQPQHF. CDR3 in DNA: TGTGCCAGCAGCCGGACCCGGGTTATTAGCAATCAGCCCCAGCATTTT. The V and J genes are TRBV28 and TRBJ1-5; D call uncertain. V lost 6 bases and J lost 0, with 15 bases in between. CDR3 length: 16 residues. Germline CDR1 MDHEN, CDR2 SYDVKM.